The entry below describes one T cell receptor (beta chain). The CDR3 spans 15 residues. Unmatched junction bases numbered 10, after V lost 5 bases and J lost 7 bases. Germline CDR1 SEHNR, CDR2 FQNEAQ (reference sequence). The sample originates from a study of blood T cell repertoires in COVID-19. Clones were read by immunoSEQ multiplex PCR, and TCRdb kept only the in-frame ones, dropping some. The data hold more than 250,000 clones, with around 90% observed a single time. This sequence was found in a woman aged 25-40 years who had recovered from COVID-19. The specimen was PBMCs or T cells enriched from blood (not recorded which). J is TRBJ1-2 and V is TRBV7-9, with 10 nucleotides matching TRBD1. The CDR3 spells CASSPTGTGVAGYTF. The CDR3 nucleotides read TGTGCCAGCAGCCCGACGGGGACAGGGGTTGCTGGCTACACCTTC.